The 14 T cell receptor beta chains below come from one sample, sequenced in a study of beta chain features in type 1 diabetes. The sequenced template was cDNA made from the entire isolated RNA. TCRdb keeps only in-frame clones here, not all; method: immunoSEQ multiplex PCR. The profile shows 240,000 or so clones, about 71% of them singletons. The specimen sequenced was naive CD4+ T cells from blood. These receptors all come from a man aged 25 to 40 in good health.

V and J are TRBV2 and TRBJ2-4; no firm D call. V was shortened by 7 bases and J by 0 bases, with 13 bases between the two germline ends. The germline gives CDR1 SNHLY, CDR2 FYNNEI. The CDR3 contains 15 residues. The CDR3 nucleotides are TGTGCCAGCACCCACGGGCTGGGAGCCAAAAACATTCAGTACTTC. Its protein product is CASTHGLGAKNIQYF.

This chain uses TRBV9 with TRBJ1-6, with a tentative D call TRBD1 (5 bases). The ends were cut back, 0 bases at V and 7 bases at J, with 8 bases in the middle. Looked up from germline, CDR1 is SGDLS and CDR2 is YYNGEE. The CDR3 is made up of 14 amino acids. The CDR3 DNA follows: TGTGCCAGCAGCGTAGGTGAGGGGAATTCACCCCTCCACTTT. It translates to CASSVGEGNSPLHF.

The genes are TRBV10-3 and TRBJ1-1, with TRBD1 identical over 8 bases. The germline CDR1 and CDR2 sequences are ENHRY and SYGVKD. V lost 4 bases and J lost 9; bases outside the gene matches: 13. The CDR3 consists of 15 residues. DNA for the CDR3: TGTGCCATCAGTGGTCCCGGGACAGGATCTCTAAAAGCTTTCTTT. It yields the protein CAISGPGTGSLKAFF.

The chain is built from TRBV30 and TRBJ2-5, with D possibly matching TRBD2 (6 bases). Germline V gives CDR1 GTSNPN, CDR2 SVGIG (reference sequence). Trimming left V 3 bases short and J 4 bases short, with 9 bases between. The CDR3 extends over 12 amino acids. Written as DNA, the CDR3 is TGTGCCTGGAGGGCGGGGTCAGAGACCCAGTACTTC. Amino acids: CAWRAGSETQYF.

The chain employs TRBV19 and TRBJ2-7; no definite D call. The V and J ends lost 3 bases and 1 base respectively, with 7 bases between them. Germline CDR1 reads LNHDA; CDR2 reads SQIVND (reference sequence). The CDR3 has 13 residues. The CDR3 reads CASSIAQSYEQYF. DNA for the CDR3: TGTGCCAGTAGTATTGCACAGTCCTACGAGCAGTACTTC.

This clone has only one observation. CDR3 residues: CAWSSTANTEAFF. For the CDR3, the DNA is TGTGCCTGGAGTAGCACAGCGAACACTGAAGCTTTCTTT. The chain uses TRBV30 and TRBJ1-1; D is unresolved. The ends were cut back, 2 bases at V and 1 base at J, with 8 bases in the middle. The CDR3 consists of 13 residues. The germline gives CDR1 GTSNPN, CDR2 SVGIG (reference sequence).

This clone was seen once. The V call is TRBV29-1, the J call TRBJ1-1, with 7 bases matching TRBD1. Germline loops: CDR1 SQVTM, CDR2 ANQGSEA. The V segment lost 4 bases and the J segment 4 bases; nucleotides outside the gene matches: 9. This CDR3 is built from 14 residues. The CDR3 sequence is CSVALQGVITEAFF. Here the CDR3 DNA reads TGCAGCGTTGCTCTCCAGGGGGTAATCACTGAAGCTTTCTTT. Looking up the rest from reference TRBV29-1 and TRBJ1-1 gives the full variable domain: SAVISQKPSRDICQRGTSLTIQCQVDSQVTMMFWYRQQPGQSLTLIATANQGSEATYESGFVIDKFPISRPNLTFSTLTVSNMSPEDSSIYLCSVALQGVITEAFFGQGTRLTVV.

The J gene is TRBJ2-6, the V gene TRBV9; D remains unclear. In germline, CDR1 is SGDLS, CDR2 YYNGEE. V lost 3 bases and J 2 bases, leaving 9 bases between the germline ends. The CDR3 is made up of 15 amino acids. This CDR3 is CASSEQTPGANVLTF. The CDR3 coding sequence is TGTGCCAGCAGCGAACAGACCCCTGGGGCCAACGTCCTGACTTTC.

The J gene is TRBJ2-3, the V gene TRBV30, with D hard to call. V was cut by 0 bases and J by 8 bases, with 12 bases left in between. The CDR3 runs to 13 residues. The germline V gene has CDR1 GTSNPN and CDR2 SVGIG (reference sequence). The CDR3: CAWSVLRQPTQYF. As DNA, the CDR3 is TGTGCCTGGAGTGTACTTAGGCAGCCTACGCAGTATTTT.

Remarks on this clone: Other DNA sequences in the sample encode the same CDR3. V usage is TRBV7-9 and J usage is TRBJ2-7; D unclear. The V end was cut by 1 base, the J end by 2 bases, with 3 bases between. Germline V gives CDR1 SEHNR, CDR2 FQNEAQ (reference sequence). The length of the CDR3 is 12 residues. The CDR3 region has the DNA TGTGCCAGCAGCTTAGGGACCTACGAGCAGTACTTC. As protein: CASSLGTYEQYF.

This chain connects TRBV2 to TRBJ1-6; TRBD1 might be the D (5 bases). V lost 7 bases and J lost 9, with 13 bases in between. Germline V CDR1 and CDR2: SNHLY, FYNNEI. This CDR3 region has 13 residues. The CDR3 spells CASIGQGSSPLHF. In DNA, the CDR3 is TGTGCCAGCATAGGGCAGGGAAGTTCACCCCTCCACTTT.

This chain connects TRBV2 to TRBJ2-7; TRBD1 or TRBD2 may be the D gene (5 bases each). Deletions cut 5 bases from V and 2 bases from J, with 10 bases between. The V gene's germline CDR1 is SNHLY and CDR2 FYNNEI. The CDR3 loop spans 13 amino acids. DNA of the CDR3: TGTGCCAGCAGTAGGGGAGACACCTACGAGCAGTACTTC. Translating gives CASSRGDTYEQYF.

The V call is TRBV7-9, the J call TRBJ2-7; 7 bases are a match to TRBD1. The CDR3 contains 14 residues. The germline V gene encodes CDR1 SEHNR and CDR2 FQNEAQ (reference sequence). J was trimmed by 6 bases and V by 5 bases; bases with no gene match: 10. The CDR3 coding sequence is TGTGCCAGCAGCAAGGTTGAGGGGGCCGGCGAGCAGTACTTC. As protein: CASSKVEGAGEQYF. Full variable domain (rest looked up from reference TRBV7-9 and TRBJ2-7): DTGVSQNPRHKITKRGQNVTFRCDPISEHNRLYWYRQTLGQGPEFLTYFQNEAQLEKSRLLSDRFSAERPKGSFSTLEIQRTEQGDSAMYLCASSKVEGAGEQYFGPGTRLTVT.

This clone was counted once. The rearrangement joins TRBV29-1 to TRBJ2-7; D perhaps matches TRBD2 (6 bases). The germline CDR1 and CDR2 sequences are SQVTM and ANQGSEA. This CDR3 region has 14 residues. Trimming removed 7 bases from V and 3 bases from J, with 19 bases in between. The CDR3 DNA follows: TGCAGCGCTTCAATCATACGGCGGGACTACGAGCAGTACTTC. Translating it yields CSASIIRRDYEQYF.